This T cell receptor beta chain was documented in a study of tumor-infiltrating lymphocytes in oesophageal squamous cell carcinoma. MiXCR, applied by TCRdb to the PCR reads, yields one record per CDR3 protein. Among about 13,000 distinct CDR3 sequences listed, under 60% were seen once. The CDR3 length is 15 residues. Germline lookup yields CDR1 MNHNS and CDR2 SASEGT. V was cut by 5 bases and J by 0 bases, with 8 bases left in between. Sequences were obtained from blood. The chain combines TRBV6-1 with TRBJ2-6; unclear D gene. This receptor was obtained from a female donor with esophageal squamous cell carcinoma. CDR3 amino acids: CASSQDFSGANVLTF. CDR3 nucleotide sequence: TGTGCCAGCAGTCAGGATTTCTCTGGGGCCAACGTCCTGACTTTC.